This T cell receptor (beta chain) is from a study of CD8 T cells in Susac syndrome. Sequencing of TCR beta was performed on blood CD8+ T cells and on blood CD4+ T cells. Each multiple sclerosis control was a treatment-naive patient with relapsing-remitting disease that was either stable or active. Negative isolation yielded the CD8+ and CD4+ T cells, while FACS enriched the TEMRA cells. It was with random hexamers that about 0.45 to 1 ug RNA was reverse transcribed. Amplification of the TCR beta CDR3 was carried out by immunoSEQ multiplex PCR, which spanned a total of 54 Vbeta and 13 Jbeta segments. TCRdb re-analysed the immunoSEQ multiplex PCR reads in MiXCR, keeping a single row per CDR3 protein. The sample has under 250,000 distinct CDR3 sequences; 93% are singletons. V shed 0 bases and J 3 bases; nucleotides not matched to a gene: 11. CDR3 length: 17 residues. Germline assignment: CDR1 SGHDT and CDR2 YYEEEE.

The chain joins TRBV5-6 to TRBJ1-2; the match to TRBD1 covers 7 bases. Sequencing was performed on CD4+ T cells from PBMCs. This TCR was sampled from a human donor with multiple sclerosis. This CDR3 is CASSLERGPPYYYGYTF. The CDR3 DNA reads as TGTGCCAGCAGCTTGGAAAGGGGGCCCCCGTACTACTATGGCTACACCTTC. Looking up the rest from reference TRBV5-6 and TRBJ1-2 gives the full variable domain: DAGVTQSPTHLIKTRGQQVTLRCSPKSGHDTVSWYQQALGQGPQFIFQYYEEEERQRGNFPDRFSGHQFPNYSSELNVNALLLGDSALYLCASSLERGPPYYYGYTFGSGTRLTVV.